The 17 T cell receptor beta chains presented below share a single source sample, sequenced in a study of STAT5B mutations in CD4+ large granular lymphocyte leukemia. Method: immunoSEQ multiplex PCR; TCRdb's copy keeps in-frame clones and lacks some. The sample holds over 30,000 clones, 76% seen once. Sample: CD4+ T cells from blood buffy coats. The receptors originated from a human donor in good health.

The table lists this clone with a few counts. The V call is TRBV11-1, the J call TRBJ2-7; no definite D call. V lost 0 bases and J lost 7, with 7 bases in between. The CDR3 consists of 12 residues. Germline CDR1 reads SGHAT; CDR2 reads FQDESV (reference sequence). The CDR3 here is CASSLAMGEQYF. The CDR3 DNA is TGTGCCAGCAGCTTAGCCATGGGAGAGCAGTACTTC.

The CDR3, as DNA: TGTGCCAGCAGCTTGAAAGAGACCCAGTACTTC. This sequence encodes CASSLKETQYF. The chain uses TRBV5-8 and TRBJ2-5; D gene unclear. Germline values: CDR1 SGHTS, CDR2 YDEGEE. The CDR3 covers 11 residues. V shed 1 base and J shed 3 bases, with 1 base lying between them.

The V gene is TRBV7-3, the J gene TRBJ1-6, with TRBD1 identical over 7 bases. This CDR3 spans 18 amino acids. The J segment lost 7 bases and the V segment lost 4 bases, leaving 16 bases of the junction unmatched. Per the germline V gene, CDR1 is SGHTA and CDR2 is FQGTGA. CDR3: CASSYLGGSGGQNSPLHF. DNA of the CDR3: TGTGCCAGCAGCTACCTAGGGGGGTCAGGGGGGCAAAATTCACCCCTCCACTTT.

Here the CDR3 reads CASSSQGAKVSYEQYF. CDR3 in DNA: TGTGCCAGCAGCTCACAGGGGGCCAAGGTGAGCTACGAGCAGTACTTC. The chain is built from TRBV7-9 and TRBJ2-7; 9 nucleotides align to TRBD1. V shed 4 bases, J shed 3 bases, and the junction held 10 bases outside the gene matches. The CDR3 loop spans 16 amino acids. CDR1 is SEHNR and CDR2 is FQNEAQ in the germline V gene (reference sequence).

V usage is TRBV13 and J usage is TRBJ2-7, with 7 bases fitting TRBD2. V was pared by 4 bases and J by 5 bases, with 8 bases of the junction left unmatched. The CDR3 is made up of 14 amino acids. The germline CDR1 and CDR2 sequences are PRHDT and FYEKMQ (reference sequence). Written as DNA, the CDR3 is TGTGCCAGCAGCTACCGACTAGCCCGGGACGAGCAGTACTTC. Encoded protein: CASSYRLARDEQYF.

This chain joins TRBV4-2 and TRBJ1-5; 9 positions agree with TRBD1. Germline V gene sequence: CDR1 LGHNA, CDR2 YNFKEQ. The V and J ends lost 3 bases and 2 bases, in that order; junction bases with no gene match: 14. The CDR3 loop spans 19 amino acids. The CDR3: CASSHPGGQGVGGNQPQHF. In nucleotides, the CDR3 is TGTGCCAGCAGCCATCCTGGGGGACAGGGTGTCGGTGGCAATCAGCCCCAGCATTTT.

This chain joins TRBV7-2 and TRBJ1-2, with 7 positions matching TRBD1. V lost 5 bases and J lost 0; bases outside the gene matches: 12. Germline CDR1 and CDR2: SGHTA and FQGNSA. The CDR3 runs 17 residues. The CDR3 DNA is TGTGCCAGCAGCCTGTCAGGGACAGCCGGCGCTAACTATGGCTACACCTTC. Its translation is CASSLSGTAGANYGYTF.

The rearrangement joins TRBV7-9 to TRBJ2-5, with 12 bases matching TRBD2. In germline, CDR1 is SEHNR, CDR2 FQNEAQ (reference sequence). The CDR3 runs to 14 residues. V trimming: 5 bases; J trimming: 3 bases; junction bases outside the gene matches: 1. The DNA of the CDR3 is TGTGCCAGCAGCCGGACTAGCGGGGAAGAGACCCAGTACTTC. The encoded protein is CASSRTSGEETQYF.

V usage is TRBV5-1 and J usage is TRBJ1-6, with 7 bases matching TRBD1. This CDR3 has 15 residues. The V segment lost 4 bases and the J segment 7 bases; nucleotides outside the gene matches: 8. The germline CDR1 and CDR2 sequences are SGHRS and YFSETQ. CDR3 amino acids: CASSKITGDNSPLHF. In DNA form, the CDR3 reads TGCGCCAGCAGCAAGATTACAGGGGACAATTCACCCCTCCACTTT.

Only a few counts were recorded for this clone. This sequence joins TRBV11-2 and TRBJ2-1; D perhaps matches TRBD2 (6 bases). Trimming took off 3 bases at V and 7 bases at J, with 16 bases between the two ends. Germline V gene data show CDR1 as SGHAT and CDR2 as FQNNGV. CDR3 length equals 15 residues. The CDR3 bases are TGTGCCAGCAGCTTCCCGAACGGAGGGGAAAATGAGCAGTTCTTC. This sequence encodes CASSFPNGGENEQFF. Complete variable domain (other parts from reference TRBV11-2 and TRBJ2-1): EAGVAQSPRYKIIEKRQSVAFWCNPISGHATLYWYQQILGQGPKLLIQFQNNGVVDDSQLPKDRFSAERLKGVDSTLKIQPAKLEDSAVYLCASSFPNGGENEQFFGPGTRLTVL.

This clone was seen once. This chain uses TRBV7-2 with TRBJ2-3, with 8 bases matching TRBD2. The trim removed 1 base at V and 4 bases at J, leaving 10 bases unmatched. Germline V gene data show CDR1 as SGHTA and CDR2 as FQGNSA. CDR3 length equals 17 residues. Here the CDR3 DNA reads TGTGCCAGCAGCTTAGGGTTCGGAGCGGGGGTGGCAGATACGCAGTATTTT. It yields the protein CASSLGFGAGVADTQYF.

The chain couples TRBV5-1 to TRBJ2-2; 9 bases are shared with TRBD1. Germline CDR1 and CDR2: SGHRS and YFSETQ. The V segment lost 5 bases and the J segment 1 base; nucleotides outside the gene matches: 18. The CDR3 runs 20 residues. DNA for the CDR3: TGCGCCAGCAGGTACAGGGGGCATTTTCTTTTTTTTGGGAACACCGGGGAGCTGTTTTTT. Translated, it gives CASRYRGHFLFFGNTGELFF.

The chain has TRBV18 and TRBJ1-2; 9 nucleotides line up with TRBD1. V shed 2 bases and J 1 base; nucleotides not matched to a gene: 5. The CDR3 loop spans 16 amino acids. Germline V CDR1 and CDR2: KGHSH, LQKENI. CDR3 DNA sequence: TGTGCCAGCTCACCAGAACAGGGGGCGTTTAACTATGGCTACACCTTC. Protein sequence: CASSPEQGAFNYGYTF.

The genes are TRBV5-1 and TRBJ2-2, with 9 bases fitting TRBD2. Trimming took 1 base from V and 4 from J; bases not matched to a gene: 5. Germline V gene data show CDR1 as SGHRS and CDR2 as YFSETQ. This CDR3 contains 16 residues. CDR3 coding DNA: TGCGCCAGCAGCTTGTTAGCGGGAGCTTTCACCGGGGAGCTGTTTTTT. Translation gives CASSLLAGAFTGELFF.

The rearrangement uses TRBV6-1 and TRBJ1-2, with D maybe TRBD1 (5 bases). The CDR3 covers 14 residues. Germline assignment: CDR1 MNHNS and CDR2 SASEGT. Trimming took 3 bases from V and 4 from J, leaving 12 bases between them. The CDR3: CASSDQGRFYGYTF. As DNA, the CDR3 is TGTGCCAGCAGTGATCAGGGAAGGTTCTATGGCTACACCTTC.

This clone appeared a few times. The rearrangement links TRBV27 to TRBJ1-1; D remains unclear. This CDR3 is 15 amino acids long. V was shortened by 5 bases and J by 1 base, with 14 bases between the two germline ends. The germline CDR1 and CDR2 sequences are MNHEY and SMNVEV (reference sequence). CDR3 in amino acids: CASSPPRSKNTEAFF. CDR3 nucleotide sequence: TGTGCCAGCAGTCCCCCAAGATCAAAGAACACTGAAGCTTTCTTT.

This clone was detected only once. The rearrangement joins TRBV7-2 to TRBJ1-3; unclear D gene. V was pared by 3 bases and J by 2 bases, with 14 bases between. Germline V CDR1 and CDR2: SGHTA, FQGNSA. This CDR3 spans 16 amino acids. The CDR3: CASSLGLGVAGNTIYF. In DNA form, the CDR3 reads TGTGCCAGCAGCTTGGGCCTTGGGGTGGCTGGAAACACCATATATTTT.